The following is a T cell receptor beta chain sequence with its context. In the original processing: Scientists estimated how many nucleated cells there were by amplifying reference gene primers. Some clones are missing from TCRdb's copy, which holds only in-frame ones; the method was immunoSEQ multiplex PCR. The V and J calls and clone size come from that table; D and trimming were worked out from the DNA. The repertoire holds around 440,000 clones, with approximately 88% as singletons. In Seattle, patients joined the study during active infection and were tracked longitudinally. The data stem from a study of blood T cell repertoires in COVID-19. The germline CDR1 and CDR2 sequences are SGDLS and YYNGEE. Trimming took 5 bases from V and 4 from J, leaving 13 bases between them. The CDR3 length is 15 residues.

The V and J genes are TRBV9 and TRBJ2-6; no clear D gene. Sequences were obtained from peripheral blood. The clonotype was recovered from a woman in her 50s with COVID-19, enrolled during active disease. The CDR3 sequence is CASSAVSTGANVLTF. In DNA form, the CDR3 reads TGTGCCAGCAGTGCAGTCAGTACCGGGGCCAACGTCCTGACTTTC.